The 16 T cell receptor beta chains presented below share a single source sample, sequenced in a study of blood T cell repertoires in COVID-19. The repertoire was sequenced with immunoSEQ multiplex PCR; TCRdb's copy has only in-frame clones and lacks some. The sample lists fewer than 150,000 clones, roughly 88% seen once, with nearly 0.9% in the top ten. What was sequenced was peripheral blood. The origin of the receptors is a woman aged 50 to 65 with active or convalescent COVID-19.

The chain uses TRBV7-3 and TRBJ2-6; maybe TRBD2 (6 bases). CDR3 length: 14 residues. Deletions cut 5 bases from V and 4 bases from J, with 9 bases between. Germline values: CDR1 SGHTA, CDR2 FQGTGA. The CDR3 nucleotides are TGTGCCAGCAGCCGCGGGGCGGGGGCCAACGTCCTGACTTTC. Protein product: CASSRGAGANVLTF.

This clone was recorded once. The chain carries TRBV27 and TRBJ2-3, with a weak D call TRBD2 (6 bases). The germline CDR1 and CDR2 sequences are MNHEY and SMNVEV (reference sequence). The CDR3 is 15 amino acids. With 4 bases removed from V and 8 bases from J, the gap between germline ends came to 19 bases. CDR3 coding DNA: TGTGCCAGCAGTTCCCCGACCCAAACAGCGGGTACGCAGTATTTT. It yields the protein CASSSPTQTAGTQYF.

The V gene is TRBV5-1, the J gene TRBJ2-2; no definite D call. V lost 4 bases and J 3 bases, leaving 7 bases between the germline ends. Germline-derived CDR1 and CDR2 are SGHRS and YFSETQ. CDR3 length equals 13 residues. In DNA, the CDR3 is TGCGCCAGCAGCCCTTCCTACACCGGGGAGCTGTTTTTT. Its translation: CASSPSYTGELFF.

The chain recombines TRBV2 with TRBJ2-6; TRBD2 matches 8 bases. This CDR3 comprises 17 residues. V was pared by 7 bases and J by 0 bases, with 8 bases of the junction left unmatched. The germline CDR1 and CDR2 sequences are SNHLY and FYNNEI. The CDR3 sequence is CASTSTSASSGANVLTF. In nucleotides, the CDR3 is TGTGCCAGCACCTCGACTAGCGCGAGCTCTGGGGCCAACGTCCTGACTTTC.

The J gene is TRBJ2-3, the V gene TRBV6-2 or TRBV6-3, with 7 bases aligning to TRBD2. J gave up 5 bases and V 2 bases, and 13 bases lay outside the gene matches. Germline lookup yields CDR1 MNHEY and CDR2 SVGEGT. The CDR3 runs to 17 residues. The CDR3 DNA sequence: TGTGCCAGCAGTTACCCTCCGGGCGGGAGTTGGGTAGATACGCAGTATTTT. Protein: CASSYPPGGSWVDTQYF.

The rearrangement uses TRBV20-1 and TRBJ2-7; 8 bases are shared with TRBD1. The CDR3 extends over 10 amino acids. CDR1 DFQATT and CDR2 SNEGSKA come from the germline V gene (reference sequence). Losses at the gene ends were 5 bases for V and 12 bases for J; bases not matched to a gene: 6. CDR3: CSAGRQGSYF. The CDR3 bases are TGCAGTGCTGGAAGACAGGGGTCGTACTTC.

The chain links TRBV27 to TRBJ2-7; maybe TRBD2 (6 bases). The CDR3 covers 14 residues. V dropped 5 bases and J dropped 7 bases, with 18 bases sitting between them. Germline CDR1 MNHEY, CDR2 SMNVEV (reference sequence). CDR3 in DNA: TGTGCCAGCAGTCCCTGGGGAGGACGGGGAGAGCAGTACTTC. Translating gives CASSPWGGRGEQYF.

This chain connects TRBV6-2 or TRBV6-3 to TRBJ2-5; 9 nucleotides agree with TRBD1. The CDR3 length is 16 residues. V dropped 0 bases and J dropped 2; count of bases not matched to a gene: 4. The V gene's germline CDR1 is MNHEY and CDR2 SVGEGT. The CDR3 nucleotides are TGTGCCAGCAGTTACTCCCGGGACAGGGAGCAAGAGACCCAGTACTTC. This sequence encodes CASSYSRDREQETQYF.

The chain links TRBV11-2 to TRBJ1-3, with TRBD1 identical over 8 bases. This CDR3 is built from 15 residues. The V segment lost 4 bases and the J segment 0 bases; nucleotides outside the gene matches: 2. Germline CDR1 SGHAT, CDR2 FQNNGV. The CDR3 loop reads CASSSGQGSGNTIYF. In DNA form, the CDR3 reads TGTGCCAGCAGCTCCGGACAGGGCTCTGGAAACACCATATATTTT.

This rearrangement joins TRBV12-3 or TRBV12-4 to TRBJ2-4; 10 bases match TRBD1. The CDR3 is made up of 13 amino acids. V shed 6 bases and J 7 bases; nucleotides not matched to a gene: 3. This CDR3 is CASSTGQGNIQYF. The CDR3, as DNA: TGTGCCAGCAGCACGGGACAGGGGAACATTCAGTACTTC.

The chain employs TRBV30 and TRBJ2-3; tentative D call: TRBD1 (6 bases). V was trimmed by 4 bases and J by 4 bases, leaving 21 bases between them. The CDR3 is 16 amino acids. Germline values: CDR1 GTSNPN, CDR2 SVGIG (reference sequence). The CDR3 DNA is TGTGCCTGGACCCCGAAGGCAGGGGTGTTCGCAGATACGCAGTATTTT. It yields the protein CAWTPKAGVFADTQYF.

This clone was seen a few times. The chain combines TRBV19 with TRBJ2-1; D gene uncertain. The CDR3 contains 12 residues. Germline CDR1 LNHDA, CDR2 SQIVND (reference sequence). Trimming took 6 bases from V and 6 from J, leaving 9 bases between them. The chain's CDR3 is CASSNTVNEQFF. DNA for the CDR3: TGTGCCAGTAGCAATACAGTCAATGAGCAGTTCTTC.

The rearrangement uses TRBV9 and TRBJ2-7; 7 bases map to TRBD1. J gave up 7 bases and V 3 bases, and 19 bases lay outside the gene matches. Germline V gives CDR1 SGDLS, CDR2 YYNGEE. The CDR3 runs 17 residues. The CDR3 reads CASSANVNRTGGDEQYF. The CDR3 DNA sequence: TGTGCCAGCAGCGCAAATGTCAACCGGACAGGAGGCGATGAGCAGTACTTC.

The rearrangement joins TRBV24-1 to TRBJ2-3; 7 bases align to TRBD1. Germline V gene sequence: CDR1 KGHDR, CDR2 SFDVKD. The ends lost 3 bases at V and 0 bases at J; junction bases unmatched: 5. The CDR3 has 16 amino acids. As DNA, the CDR3 is TGTGCCACCAGTGATCCCGAACAGGGGAGCACAGATACGCAGTATTTT. Translated: CATSDPEQGSTDTQYF.

The chain carries TRBV3-1 (or the pseudogene TRBV3-2) and TRBJ2-2; D possibly corresponds to TRBD2 (5 bases). The V end was cut by 4 bases, the J end by 1 base, with 10 bases between. Germline V lookup: CDR1 LGHDT, CDR2 YNNKEL (reference sequence). The CDR3 totals 15 residues. CDR3 DNA: TGTGCCAGCAGCCCGGGAATTCGGAACACCGGGGAGCTGTTTTTT. Its translation: CASSPGIRNTGELFF.

The chain has TRBV9 and TRBJ1-4; D may be TRBD1 (6 bases). Germline CDR1 is SGDLS and CDR2 is YYNGEE. V lost 0 bases and J lost 1, with 13 bases in between. The CDR3 is made up of 17 amino acids. The CDR3 reads CASSVGEGGGTNEKLFF. For the CDR3, the DNA is TGTGCCAGCAGCGTAGGGGAGGGGGGCGGAACTAATGAAAAACTGTTTTTT.